The 12 T cell receptor beta chains reported below all come from one sample, sequenced in a study of Tregs in tolerant kidney transplant recipients. The table came from immunoSEQ multiplex PCR; TCRdb's copy has only in-frame clones and leaves some out. Of tens of thousands of clones listed, roughly 84% are singletons. The source material was CD4+ T cells from blood. All receptors derive from a human donor in good health.

The J gene is TRBJ2-5, the V gene TRBV5-4, with TRBD1 as a possible D gene (5 bases). The CDR3 consists of 15 residues. The germline V and J ends were trimmed by 7 bases and 4 bases, with 20 bases remaining between them. CDR1 and CDR2 (germline): SGHNT, YYREEE (reference sequence). The CDR3 DNA reads as TGTGCCAGCCGGGCCTCGACAGTCGGCGGAGAGACCCAGTACTTC. Its protein product is CASRASTVGGETQYF. Looking up the rest from reference TRBV5-4 and TRBJ2-5 gives the full variable domain: ETGVTQSPTHLIKTRGQQVTLRCSSQSGHNTVSWYQQALGQGPQFIFQYYREEENGRGNFPPRFSGLQFPNYSSELNVNALELDDSALYLCASRASTVGGETQYFGPGTRLLVL.

This chain uses TRBV6-1 with TRBJ1-4; D unresolved. V was trimmed by 8 bases and J by 7 bases, leaving 14 bases between them. The germline V gene encodes CDR1 MNHNS and CDR2 SASEGT. The CDR3 sequence is 13 residues long. Here the CDR3 DNA reads TGTGCCAGCTCTCGGGTAGGAGCTGAAAAACTGTTTTTT. Translated: CASSRVGAEKLFF.

This chain joins TRBV4-3 and TRBJ2-2; 13 nucleotides agree with TRBD2. The CDR3 runs 18 residues. V lost 1 base to trimming and J lost 2 bases; unmatched junction nucleotides: 4. Per germline, CDR1 LGHNA and CDR2 YSLEER. CDR3 residues: CASSQGTSGSGNTGELFF. The CDR3 bases are TGCGCCAGCAGCCAAGGGACTAGCGGGAGTGGCAACACCGGGGAGCTGTTTTTT.

The rearrangement uses TRBV4-1 and TRBJ2-7; tentatively, D is TRBD1 (5 bases). This CDR3 region has 15 residues. Per germline, CDR1 MGHRA and CDR2 YSYEKL. The V end was cut by 0 bases, the J end by 3 bases, with 12 bases between. Here the CDR3 reads CASSQEGHPLYEQYF. As DNA, the CDR3 is TGCGCCAGCAGCCAAGAGGGGCACCCGCTCTACGAGCAGTACTTC.

The rearrangement uses TRBV29-1 and TRBJ1-3; D call uncertain. Germline-derived CDR1 and CDR2 are SQVTM and ANQGSEA. The V end was cut by 2 bases, the J end by 7 bases, with 6 bases between. The CDR3 covers 11 residues. The CDR3 here is CSVEPVNTIYF. CDR3 bases: TGCAGCGTTGAACCCGTGAACACCATATATTTT.

V and J are TRBV6-5 and TRBJ1-1; possible D gene TRBD1, 5 bases. The V end lost 6 bases, the J end lost 7 bases, and 9 bases lay between the germline ends. The length of the CDR3 is 11 residues. Germline-derived CDR1 and CDR2 are MNHEY and SVGAGI. The CDR3 reads CASSRQNEAFF. CDR3 coding DNA: TGTGCCAGCAGCCGACAGAATGAAGCTTTCTTT.

CDR3 nucleotides: TGTGCCAGCAATCGGACAGAGGACACTGAAGCTTTCTTT. Amino acids: CASNRTEDTEAFF. V is TRBV21-1 and J is TRBJ1-1; the table's D gene call, TRBD1, was not cross checked with the DNA. TRBV21-1 is tagged as a pseudogene. The CDR3 loop spans 13 amino acids.

The chain joins TRBV11-3 to TRBJ2-1; D unclear. Germline values: CDR1 SGHNT, CDR2 YENEEA. There are 13 residues in the CDR3. Trimming removed 4 bases at V and 16 bases at J, with 20 bases between. CDR3 region: CASSSGRATGRFF. The CDR3 DNA is TGTGCCAGCAGCTCCGGACGGGCCACTGGAAGATTCTTC.

The genes are TRBV7-2 and TRBJ1-2; the D is unclear. CDR1 and CDR2 from the germline V gene are SGHTA and FQGNSA. Trimming pared 6 bases from V and 4 bases from J, leaving 12 bases between. The CDR3 consists of 13 residues. CDR3 amino acids: CASSRPGIYGYTF. CDR3 DNA sequence: TGTGCCAGCAGTCGCCCGGGAATCTATGGCTACACCTTC.

The chain joins TRBV6-4 to TRBJ2-2; a possible D gene is TRBD2 (5 bases). CDR3 length: 13 residues. Germline V gene sequence: CDR1 MRHNA, CDR2 SNTAGT. The V end was cut by 8 bases, the J end by 1 base, with 8 bases between. The DNA of the CDR3 is TGTGCCAGCGCCCGGGGGAACACCGGGGAGCTGTTTTTT. As protein: CASARGNTGELFF.

The chain combines TRBV6-1 with TRBJ2-5; D gene unclear. Trimming removed 1 base from V and 5 bases from J, with 17 bases in between. The CDR3 is 16 residues long. CDR1 is MNHNS and CDR2 is SASEGT in the germline V gene. CDR3 residues: CASSEESRKGRETQYF. As DNA, the CDR3 is TGTGCCAGCAGTGAAGAGTCAAGGAAGGGTCGGGAGACCCAGTACTTC.

The V gene is TRBV27, the J gene TRBJ1-5; 7 bases map to TRBD1. This CDR3 has 15 residues. Per the germline V gene, CDR1 is MNHEY and CDR2 is SMNVEV (reference sequence). Losses at the gene ends were 2 bases for V and 5 bases for J; bases not matched to a gene: 6. The chain's CDR3 is CASSLRRQGDQPQHF. The CDR3 DNA follows: TGTGCCAGCAGTTTACGCCGACAGGGAGATCAGCCCCAGCATTTT.